These 26 T cell receptor beta chains share one sample of origin, sequenced in a study of OX40 agonist ivuxolimab in advanced cancers. The repertoire was sequenced with immunoSEQ multiplex PCR; TCRdb's copy has only in-frame clones and lacks some. The table lists some 64,000 clones, roughly 90% of them singletons. The sequencing used CD4+ or CD8+ T cells sorted from blood, collected in a trial of the OX40 agonist ivuxolimab. All receptors derive from an adult with an advanced solid tumor such as melanoma, head and neck, liver or kidney cancer.

The chain links TRBV4-1 to TRBJ2-1; 9 bases are shared with TRBD2. The V gene end was trimmed by 3 bases and the J gene end by 0 bases; junction bases not matched to a gene: 0. Germline CDR1 reads MGHRA; CDR2 reads YSYEKL. This CDR3 contains 15 residues. The CDR3 here is CASSQRGGSYNEQFF. In nucleotides, the CDR3 is TGCGCCAGCAGCCAGCGGGGGGGCTCCTACAATGAGCAGTTCTTC.

J is TRBJ2-2 and V is TRBV5-8, with D maybe TRBD2 (5 bases). The germline V and J ends were trimmed by 0 bases and 7 bases, with 10 bases remaining between them. Germline V lookup: CDR1 SGHTS, CDR2 YDEGEE. The CDR3 loop spans 14 amino acids. The CDR3 here is CASSLGRRGGELFF. The DNA of the CDR3 is TGTGCCAGCAGCTTGGGCCGACGGGGCGGGGAGCTGTTTTTT.

The rearrangement joins TRBV5-1 to TRBJ1-3; D is undetermined. Trimming took off 0 bases at V and 0 bases at J, with 13 bases between the two ends. The CDR3 is 17 residues long. Germline V CDR1 and CDR2: SGHRS, YFSETQ. CDR3 in DNA: TGCGCCAGCAGCTTGGAGCAGGCCACCTCCTCTGGAAACACCATATATTTT. Encoded protein: CASSLEQATSSGNTIYF.

The chain couples TRBV2 to TRBJ1-3; D is unresolved. Germline CDR1 is SNHLY and CDR2 is FYNNEI. There are 13 residues in the CDR3. V lost 7 bases to trimming and J lost 0 bases, with 7 bases between them. The CDR3 nucleotides are TGTGCCAGCACCACGGACTCTGGAAACACCATATATTTT. Protein sequence: CASTTDSGNTIYF.

This clone was detected once. V usage is TRBV19 and J usage is TRBJ1-1; D not resolved. The germline V gene encodes CDR1 LNHDA and CDR2 SQIVND (reference sequence). This CDR3 contains 11 residues. V was shortened by 6 bases and J by 1 base, with 3 bases between the two germline ends. The CDR3 nucleotides read TGTGCCAGTAGAGGGAACACTGAAGCTTTCTTT. This encodes CASRGNTEAFF.

The rearrangement links TRBV28 to TRBJ1-2; D is uncertain. The length of the CDR3 is 12 residues. CDR1 is MDHEN and CDR2 is SYDVKM in the germline V gene. Trimming stripped 5 bases from V and 4 bases from J, with 8 bases between. This CDR3 reads CASSLLSYGYTF. The CDR3 coding sequence is TGTGCCAGCAGTCTACTGAGCTATGGCTACACCTTC.

The chain has TRBV10-1 and TRBJ2-1; a possible D gene is TRBD2 (6 bases). From germline, CDR1 is WNHNN and CDR2 SYGVQD (reference sequence). This CDR3 is 10 amino acids long. V dropped 8 bases and J dropped 11 bases, with 10 bases sitting between them. The CDR3 DNA is TGCGCCAGCGGGGGGTACAAGCAGTTCTTC. Protein: CASGGYKQFF.

Turning to this clone: The sample contains more than one DNA sequence encoding this CDR3. The rearrangement joins TRBV5-5 to TRBJ2-5; D gene unclear. The V gene lost 0 bases and the J gene lost 1 base, with 7 bases spanning the gap. Germline CDR1 reads SGHKS; CDR2 reads YYEKEE (reference sequence). This CDR3 is built from 14 residues. CDR3 DNA sequence: TGTGCCAGCAGCTTGGCCGGCGTCCAAGAGACCCAGTACTTC. It encodes CASSLAGVQETQYF. The entire variable domain, with the rest obtained from reference TRBV5-5 and TRBJ2-5, is as follows: DAGVTQSPTHLIKTRGQQVTLRCSPISGHKSVSWYQQVLGQGPQFIFQYYEKEERGRGNFPDRFSARQFPNYSSELNVNALLLGDSALYLCASSLAGVQETQYFGPGTRLLVL.

The rearrangement joins TRBV5-4 to TRBJ1-2; D ambiguous. The germline gives CDR1 SGHNT, CDR2 YYREEE (reference sequence). V lost 4 bases to trimming and J lost 3 bases, with 13 bases between them. The CDR3 is made up of 14 amino acids. The CDR3 DNA is TGTGCCAGCAGCCATTTCCGGGTAGACTATGGCTACACCTTC. It encodes CASSHFRVDYGYTF.

The chain couples TRBV27 to TRBJ2-1; 14 bases align to TRBD2. Germline V gives CDR1 MNHEY, CDR2 SMNVEV (reference sequence). This CDR3 is built from 17 residues. With 6 bases clipped from V and 2 bases from J, the junction kept 6 bases outside the gene matches. Here the CDR3 DNA reads TGTGCCAGCAGCCCGACTAGCGGGAGGGATACCTACAATGAGCAGTTCTTC. This translates into CASSPTSGRDTYNEQFF.

This rearrangement joins TRBV19 to TRBJ1-1; 9 bases are shared with TRBD1. CDR1 is LNHDA, CDR2 SQIVND, per germline (reference sequence). Trimming cost V 7 bases and J 1 base; bases outside gene matches: 4. The CDR3 loop spans 14 amino acids. The CDR3 loop is CASTLGQGNTEAFF. CDR3 sequence (DNA): TGTGCCAGTACTCTGGGACAGGGGAACACTGAAGCTTTCTTT.

V and J are TRBV5-1 and TRBJ2-1; no reliable D call. The CDR3 is 14 amino acids. Trimming shortened V by 2 bases and J by 8 bases, and 14 bases separated the two germline ends. CDR1 and CDR2 (germline): SGHRS, YFSETQ. CDR3 in DNA: TGCGCCAGCAGCTTAGGGCTCTTGACGGATGAGCAGTTCTTC. It encodes CASSLGLLTDEQFF.

In its sample, this clone was seen a few times. V is TRBV6-5 and J is TRBJ2-1; D unresolved. In germline, CDR1 is MNHEY, CDR2 SVGAGI. V was shortened by 6 bases and J by 4 bases, with 16 bases between the two germline ends. The CDR3 covers 15 residues. The CDR3 protein is CASSPGRAEYNEQFF. In DNA, the CDR3 is TGTGCCAGCAGCCCCGGACGGGCCGAATACAATGAGCAGTTCTTC.

The V gene is TRBV4-1, the J gene TRBJ2-7; TRBD2 matches 8 bases. The CDR3 is 16 amino acids. In germline, CDR1 is MGHRA, CDR2 YSYEKL. Trimming at V came to 4 bases and at J to 2 bases, leaving 10 bases not matched to a gene. The CDR3 loop reads CASSRDPSGHTYEQYF. The CDR3 nucleotides are TGCGCCAGCAGCCGAGATCCTAGCGGGCACACCTACGAGCAGTACTTC.

V and J are TRBV9 and TRBJ2-5; possibly TRBD1 or TRBD2 for D (5 bases each). Germline CDR1 and CDR2: SGDLS and YYNGEE. The CDR3 length is 16 residues. V lost 0 bases to trimming and J lost 3 bases, with 15 bases between them. CDR3 in amino acids: CASSVAFGTTEETQYF. CDR3 DNA: TGTGCCAGCAGCGTAGCTTTCGGGACGACAGAAGAGACCCAGTACTTC.

The rearrangement joins TRBV7-6 to TRBJ2-7; 10 nucleotides match TRBD1. V lost 1 base and J lost 3; bases outside the gene matches: 9. The CDR3 spans 17 residues. CDR1 is SGHVS, CDR2 FNYEAQ, per germline. CDR3 nucleotides: TGTGCCAGCAGCTTAGGAATGGGGGGACAGGGGAACTACGAGCAGTACTTC. Amino acid sequence: CASSLGMGGQGNYEQYF.

The V and J genes are TRBV5-1 and TRBJ1-4; unclear D gene. The germline V and J ends were trimmed by 2 bases and 0 bases, with 8 bases remaining between them. The CDR3 is 15 residues long. Germline CDR1 and CDR2: SGHRS and YFSETQ. CDR3 coding DNA: TGCGCCAGCAGCTTAGACACCTCAACTAATGAAAAACTGTTTTTT. Translated, it gives CASSLDTSTNEKLFF.

The CDR3 DNA reads TGTGCCAGCAGCACCCGGGACAGACGGGGTCACTTCCAAGAGACCCAGTACTTC. Translated: CASSTRDRRGHFQETQYF. This chain links TRBV9 with TRBJ2-5; TRBD1 agrees at 7 bases. The length of the CDR3 is 18 residues. V lost 4 bases, J lost 1 base, and 16 bases stayed unmatched. In germline, CDR1 is SGDLS, CDR2 YYNGEE.

The chain is built from TRBV6-1 and TRBJ1-4, with 9 bases fitting TRBD1. The germline V gene encodes CDR1 MNHNS and CDR2 SASEGT. The CDR3 consists of 13 residues. J lost 11 bases, V lost 7 bases, and 8 bases had no gene match. CDR3 DNA sequence: TGTGCCAGCATCTTGACAGGGGGGGAGAAACTGTTTTTT. Translation gives CASILTGGEKLFF.

The V gene is TRBV5-1, the J gene TRBJ2-7; TRBD1 aligns across 8 bases. Germline V gives CDR1 SGHRS, CDR2 YFSETQ. The CDR3 runs 15 residues. The trim removed 3 bases at V and 7 bases at J, leaving 12 bases unmatched. CDR3 loop: CASSSGQGGRFEQYF. The CDR3 DNA reads as TGCGCCAGCAGCTCAGGACAGGGAGGAAGGTTTGAGCAGTACTTC. Complete variable domain (other parts from reference TRBV5-1 and TRBJ2-7): KAGVTQTPRYLIKTRGQQVTLSCSPISGHRSVSWYQQTPGQGLQFLFEYFSETQRNKGNFPGRFSGRQFSNSRSEMNVSTLELGDSALYLCASSSGQGGRFEQYFGPGTRLTVT.

The chain recombines TRBV18 with TRBJ2-3; D not resolved. The V gene lost 5 bases and the J gene lost 3 bases, with 9 bases spanning the gap. Germline CDR1 is KGHSH and CDR2 is LQKENI. This CDR3 has 13 residues. DNA for the CDR3: TGTGCCAGCTCAGCCCTAAGAACAGATACGCAGTATTTT. Amino acids: CASSALRTDTQYF.

The V gene is TRBV6-4, the J gene TRBJ2-3; 14 positions match TRBD2. Germline V gene lookup returns CDR1 MRHNA and CDR2 SNTAGT. J was trimmed by 1 base and V by 6 bases; bases with no gene match: 15. The CDR3 has 20 residues. The CDR3 loop reads CASSANLPGLAGARTDTQYF. For the CDR3, the DNA is TGTGCCAGCAGCGCCAACCTTCCGGGACTAGCGGGGGCTCGCACAGATACGCAGTATTTT.

The count of this clone is one. This chain uses TRBV7-8 with TRBJ2-1, with 10 bases lining up with TRBD2. This CDR3 spans 15 amino acids. Trimming at V came to 4 bases and at J to 3 bases, leaving 3 bases not matched to a gene. CDR1 and CDR2 from the germline V gene are SGHVS and FQNEAQ. CDR3 bases: TGTGCCAGCAGCTACATAGCGGGAGGCTACAATGAGCAGTTCTTC. Translation gives CASSYIAGGYNEQFF.

The V call is TRBV7-2, the J call TRBJ2-5; tentatively, D is TRBD1 or TRBD2 (5 bases each). The germline V and J ends were trimmed by 2 bases and 7 bases, with 17 bases remaining between them. Germline-derived CDR1 and CDR2 are SGHTA and FQGNSA. The CDR3 contains 15 residues. CDR3 loop: CASSLLNPGPGTQYF. CDR3 coding DNA: TGTGCCAGCAGCTTACTCAATCCGGGGCCCGGGACCCAGTACTTC.

CDR3 residues: CASNYGETQYF. CDR3 in DNA: TGTGCCAGTAATTATGGGGAGACCCAGTACTTC. The chain links TRBV2 to TRBJ2-5; D not resolved. CDR3 length: 11 amino acids. The ends were cut back, 9 bases at V and 5 bases at J, with 10 bases in the middle. Looked up from germline, CDR1 is SNHLY and CDR2 is FYNNEI.

The chain joins TRBV6-6 to TRBJ1-1, with 7 bases matching TRBD1. V trimming: 0 bases; J trimming: 5 bases; junction bases outside the gene matches: 3. The CDR3 spans 14 residues. From germline, CDR1 is MNHNY and CDR2 SVGAGI (reference sequence). CDR3 loop: CASSYSEGATEAFF. DNA of the CDR3: TGTGCCAGCAGTTACTCGGAGGGGGCAACTGAAGCTTTCTTT.